These 32 T cell receptor beta chains originate from one sample sequenced in a study of cytomegalovirus exposure and HLA in healthy donors. PCR was performed using 60 Vbeta and 13 Jbeta primers. Profiling relied on immunoSEQ multiplex PCR, and the TCRdb table lists in-frame clones only, not all of them. The table lists about 92,000 clones, around four fifths of them singletons. Sequencing was performed on PBMCs. The receptor set was obtained from a man between 50 and 59 years old in good health and CMV-seropositive.

The rearrangement links TRBV10-3 to TRBJ2-1; D possibly corresponds to TRBD1 (5 bases). Germline assignment: CDR1 ENHRY and CDR2 SYGVKD. The CDR3 loop spans 15 amino acids. V lost 4 bases and J lost 1, with 11 bases in between. CDR3 DNA sequence: TGTGCCATCAGTGTGGGGCTCCCTTCCTACAATGAGCAGTTCTTC. Its translation is CAISVGLPSYNEQFF.

This chain uses TRBV7-8 with TRBJ1-3, with 7 positions matching TRBD1. Germline-derived CDR1 and CDR2 are SGHVS and FQNEAQ. The CDR3 length is 15 residues. Trimming at V came to 5 bases and at J to 2 bases, leaving 6 bases not matched to a gene. In DNA form, the CDR3 reads TGTGCCAGCAGCAAAGCAGGGGGGACTGGAAACACCATATATTTT. Amino acids: CASSKAGGTGNTIYF. Based on the CDR3 plus reference TRBV7-8 and TRBJ1-3, the full variable domain is GAGVSQSPRYKVAKRGQDVALRCDPISGHVSLFWYQQALGQGPEFLTYFQNEAQLDKSGLPSDRFFAERPEGSVSTLKIQRTQQEDSAVYLCASSKAGGTGNTIYFGEGSWLTVV.

The chain has TRBV7-2 and TRBJ1-5, with D hard to call. The length of the CDR3 is 14 residues. CDR1 and CDR2 from the germline V gene are SGHTA and FQGNSA. V was cut by 2 bases and J by 4 bases, with 9 bases left in between. The CDR3 DNA reads TGTGCCAGCAGCTTATCAGATCCTAATCAGCCCCAGCATTTT. It codes for CASSLSDPNQPQHF. The entire variable domain, with the rest obtained from reference TRBV7-2 and TRBJ1-5, is as follows: GAGVSQSPSNKVTEKGKDVELRCDPISGHTALYWYRQSLGQGLEFLIYFQGNSAPDKSGLPSDRFSAERTGGSVSTLTIQRTQQEDSAVYLCASSLSDPNQPQHFGDGTRLSIL.

This clone was seen just once. This chain joins TRBV6-5 and TRBJ1-3; D not resolved. The CDR3 sequence is 14 residues long. Trimming took off 6 bases at V and 2 bases at J, with 11 bases between the two ends. Per germline, CDR1 MNHEY and CDR2 SVGAGI. CDR3 protein: CASRTSTTGNTIYF. The CDR3 DNA sequence: TGTGCCAGCAGAACCTCGACAACTGGAAACACCATATATTTT.

This clone was seen only once. The V gene is TRBV19, the J gene TRBJ2-3, with 10 nucleotides matching TRBD2. J lost 2 bases, V lost 8 bases, and 7 bases had no gene match. There are 15 residues in the CDR3. Per germline, CDR1 LNHDA and CDR2 SQIVND (reference sequence). The CDR3 reads CASALLAGDTDTQYF. CDR3 nucleotide sequence: TGTGCCAGTGCGTTGCTAGCGGGGGACACAGATACGCAGTATTTT.

The V call is TRBV28, the J call TRBJ1-3; 7 nucleotides line up with TRBD1. Trimming cost V 4 bases and J 2 bases; bases outside gene matches: 8. This CDR3 comprises 16 residues. Per the germline V gene, CDR1 is MDHEN and CDR2 is SYDVKM. The CDR3 bases are TGTGCCAGCAGTTCCTCACAGGGGTCCCCTGGAAACACCATATATTTT. Its protein product is CASSSSQGSPGNTIYF.

The chain uses TRBV28 and TRBJ1-4; D gene ambiguous. In germline, CDR1 is MDHEN, CDR2 SYDVKM. The CDR3 contains 14 residues. With 5 bases removed from V and 8 bases from J, the gap between germline ends came to 15 bases. The CDR3 protein is CASSPKIGGEKLFF. The CDR3 nucleotides read TGTGCCAGCAGTCCCAAGATTGGAGGGGAAAAACTGTTTTTT. The full variable domain, completed using reference TRBV28 and TRBJ1-4, is DVKVTQSSRYLVKRTGEKVFLECVQDMDHENMFWYRQDPGLGLRLIYFSYDVKMKEKGDIPEGYSVSREKKERFSLILESASTNQTSMYLCASSPKIGGEKLFFGSGTQLSVL.

The chain has TRBV29-1 and TRBJ1-2; D possibly corresponds to TRBD1 (5 bases). Germline V gives CDR1 SQVTM, CDR2 ANQGSEA. The CDR3 is 14 amino acids. V lost 7 bases and J lost 3, with 18 bases in between. CDR3 nucleotides: TGCAGCGCGGGGAGGGACCCAAGGGACTATGGCTACACCTTC. Its protein product is CSAGRDPRDYGYTF.

The rearrangement joins TRBV5-6 to TRBJ1-2, with no clear D. V was pared by 3 bases and J by 12 bases, with 24 bases between. The CDR3 contains 15 residues. CDR1 and CDR2 (germline): SGHDT, YYEEEE. Here the CDR3 reads CASSSEGLFPMIHTF. The CDR3 DNA reads TGTGCCAGCAGCTCGGAGGGCCTTTTCCCAATGATTCACACCTTC.

V gene TRBV6-5 combines with J gene TRBJ2-6, with 7 positions matching TRBD2. V lost 2 bases, J lost 0 bases, and 1 base stayed unmatched. Germline lookup yields CDR1 MNHEY and CDR2 SVGAGI. CDR3 size: 16 residues. Written as DNA, the CDR3 is TGTGCCAGCAGTTACACGGGGGGCTCTGGGGCCAACGTCCTGACTTTC. It is translated as CASSYTGGSGANVLTF.

The chain combines TRBV27 with TRBJ1-4; D is unresolved. V dropped 3 bases and J dropped 8 bases, with 16 bases sitting between them. Germline values: CDR1 MNHEY, CDR2 SMNVEV (reference sequence). The CDR3 runs to 15 residues. The CDR3 protein is CASSFGLGIGEKLFF. DNA of the CDR3: TGTGCCAGCAGTTTTGGGTTGGGCATTGGCGAAAAACTGTTTTTT.

The chain carries TRBV7-2 and TRBJ1-2; D call uncertain. Germline V CDR1 and CDR2: SGHTA, FQGNSA. CDR3 size: 13 residues. V was shortened by 3 bases and J by 4 bases, with 9 bases between the two germline ends. The CDR3 region is CASSFDNSYGYTF. CDR3 nucleotides: TGTGCCAGCAGCTTCGACAATAGCTATGGCTACACCTTC.

Concerning this clone: Relative to the germline gene, one junction end is altered; a read error may explain this. V usage is TRBV4-1 and J usage is TRBJ1-2; D may be TRBD1 (5 bases). The CDR3 runs to 14 residues. The V gene's germline CDR1 is MGHRA and CDR2 YSYEKL. The CDR3 DNA follows: TGCGCCAGCAGCCAAGCGAGGAGGGGAAATGGCTACCCCTTC. Translation gives CASSQARRGNGYPF.

This chain connects TRBV7-9 to TRBJ1-4; D is ambiguous. The CDR3 consists of 14 residues. Per germline, CDR1 SEHNR and CDR2 FQNEAQ (reference sequence). Trimming cost V 5 bases and J 4 bases, with 11 bases left between them. CDR3 nucleotides: TGTGCCAGCAGCGTCTCTGGGAGTAATGAAAAACTGTTTTTT. The encoded protein is CASSVSGSNEKLFF. Using reference TRBV7-9 and TRBJ1-4 for the parts outside the CDR3, the full variable domain is DTGVSQNPRHKITKRGQNVTFRCDPISEHNRLYWYRQTLGQGPEFLTYFQNEAQLEKSRLLSDRFSAERPKGSFSTLEIQRTEQGDSAMYLCASSVSGSNEKLFFGSGTQLSVL.

The chain couples TRBV6-5 to TRBJ1-1, with 11 bases identical to TRBD1. With 9 bases clipped from V and 10 bases from J, the junction kept 10 bases outside the gene matches. Germline CDR1 MNHEY, CDR2 SVGAGI. The CDR3 sequence is 13 residues long. CDR3 loop: CASLIGQGARAFF. Here the CDR3 DNA reads TGTGCCAGTTTAATAGGACAGGGGGCTAGAGCTTTCTTT.

V is TRBV30 and J is TRBJ2-5, with 13 bases fitting TRBD2. The J call may be incorrect, as the DNA end agrees better with TRBJ2-7. The CDR3 runs to 14 residues. CDR1 and CDR2 (germline): GTSNPN, SVGIG (reference sequence). DNA for the CDR3: TGTGCCTGGAGTGGACTAGCGGGGGGCTACGAGCAGTACTTC. It translates to CAWSGLAGGYEQYF.

Worth noting for this clone: This is likely an artifact of a read error, given a far larger clone one base away. Other DNA sequences in this specimen translate into the identical CDR3. The rearrangement links TRBV7-9 to TRBJ1-1; D is unclear. V was trimmed by 5 bases and J by 4 bases, leaving 17 bases between them. CDR3 length: 15 residues. The germline CDR1 and CDR2 sequences are SEHNR and FQNEAQ (reference sequence). The CDR3 here is CASSQDGVSSTEAFF. The CDR3 DNA reads as TGTGCCAGCAGCCAAGACGGGGTCTCGAGCACTGAAGCTTTCTTT.

The rearrangement joins TRBV30 to TRBJ1-5, with 7 nucleotides matching TRBD1. CDR3 length: 14 residues. Germline assignment: CDR1 GTSNPN and CDR2 SVGIG (reference sequence). Germline trimming cut 0 bases from V and 4 bases from J; bases unmatched to any gene: 3. The CDR3 bases are TGTGCCTGGAGTGTTAAGGGGGCAAATCAGCCCCAGCATTTT. The encoded protein is CAWSVKGANQPQHF.

This chain joins TRBV9 and TRBJ2-5; D is uncertain. The DNA end lines up better with TRBJ2-7; the J call may be wrong. Germline assignment: CDR1 SGDLS and CDR2 YYNGEE. CDR3 length: 13 residues. CDR3 nucleotides: TGTGCCAGCAGCGTCGGCCGCAACTACGAGCAGTACTTC. This translates into CASSVGRNYEQYF.

The V and J genes are TRBV19 and TRBJ1-4, with D maybe TRBD1 (6 bases). From germline, CDR1 is LNHDA and CDR2 SQIVND (reference sequence). This CDR3 region has 14 residues. V gave up 7 bases and J gave up 0 bases, with 9 bases separating them. The CDR3 loop reads CASIGGATNEKLFF. DNA of the CDR3: TGTGCCAGTATAGGGGGGGCAACTAATGAAAAACTGTTTTTT.

CDR3 in amino acids: CASLPGHQSYEQYF. In nucleotides, the CDR3 is TGTGCCAGCTTGCCAGGACATCAGTCCTACGAGCAGTACTTC. The chain carries TRBV7-8 and TRBJ2-7, with D tentatively TRBD1 (5 bases). The CDR3 runs 14 residues. The V gene lost 8 bases and the J gene lost 1 base, with 15 bases spanning the gap. Germline assignment: CDR1 SGHVS and CDR2 FQNEAQ.

This clone was observed a few times. V is TRBV6-1 and J is TRBJ2-7, with unresolved D. Germline V gene lookup returns CDR1 MNHNS and CDR2 SASEGT. Trimming stripped 6 bases from V and 0 bases from J, with 12 bases between. CDR3 length equals 14 residues. CDR3: CASSVRTTSYEQYF. As DNA, the CDR3 is TGTGCCAGCAGCGTCAGAACTACCTCCTACGAGCAGTACTTC.

The CDR3 bases are TGCAGTGCGTTTGGACTCCAGGAGCTGTTTTTT. Encoded protein: CSAFGLQELFF. V gene TRBV20-1 combines with J gene TRBJ2-2; possibly TRBD2 for D (5 bases). V lost 6 bases, J lost 10 bases, and 12 bases lay in between. From germline, CDR1 is DFQATT and CDR2 SNEGSKA (reference sequence). CDR3 length equals 11 residues.

V and J are TRBV7-2 and TRBJ2-3; D is undetermined. V shed 5 bases and J shed 1 base, with 7 bases lying between them. The V gene's germline CDR1 is SGHTA and CDR2 FQGNSA. The CDR3 has 13 residues. The CDR3, as DNA: TGTGCCAGCAGCCCGTCGGGCACAGATACGCAGTATTTT. The encoded protein is CASSPSGTDTQYF.

The chain carries TRBV7-9 and TRBJ1-6; TRBD1 matches at 9 bases. Germline CDR1 reads SEHNR; CDR2 reads FQNEAQ (reference sequence). With 1 base clipped from V and 9 bases from J, the junction kept 1 base outside the gene matches. CDR3 length: 14 residues. The CDR3 sequence is CASSLGTGVSPLHF. CDR3 sequence (DNA): TGTGCCAGCAGCTTAGGGACAGGGGTTTCACCCCTCCACTTT.

The chain has TRBV9 and TRBJ2-5; TRBD2 agrees at 13 bases. The CDR3 is made up of 16 amino acids. V gave up 4 bases and J gave up 5 bases; unmatched junction bases: 8. The germline V gene has CDR1 SGDLS and CDR2 YYNGEE. The CDR3 DNA reads TGTGCCAGCAGCCCTACTAGCGGGGGGGTATGGGAGACCCAGTACTTC. Its protein product is CASSPTSGGVWETQYF. The entire variable domain, with the rest obtained from reference TRBV9 and TRBJ2-5, is as follows: DSGVTQTPKHLITATGQRVTLRCSPRSGDLSVYWYQQSLDQGLQFLIQYYNGEERAKGNILERFSAQQFPDLHSELNLSSLELGDSALYFCASSPTSGGVWETQYFGPGTRLLVL.

This clone is a singleton in its sample. V usage is TRBV28 and J usage is TRBJ1-1; D not resolved. From germline, CDR1 is MDHEN and CDR2 SYDVKM. V gave up 5 bases and J gave up 6 bases, with 16 bases separating them. There are 14 residues in the CDR3. The CDR3 sequence: CASSMAARSPEAFF. CDR3 DNA: TGTGCCAGCAGTATGGCCGCGAGGAGCCCTGAAGCTTTCTTT.

V and J are TRBV28 and TRBJ2-7, with 10 positions matching TRBD1. J lost 7 bases, V lost 8 bases, and 5 bases had no gene match. Germline V gene data show CDR1 as MDHEN and CDR2 as SYDVKM. This CDR3 has 12 residues. The chain's CDR3 is CASSGTGVEQYF. The CDR3 bases are TGTGCCAGCTCCGGGACAGGGGTTGAGCAGTACTTC.

CDR3 protein: CASTRPGLATGELFF. The CDR3, as DNA: TGTGCCAGCACACGACCGGGACTAGCGACCGGGGAGCTGTTTTTT. The chain couples TRBV5-6 to TRBJ2-2, with 10 positions matching TRBD2. Germline V gene lookup returns CDR1 SGHDT and CDR2 YYEEEE. Unmatched junction bases numbered 7, after V lost 6 bases and J lost 5 bases. The CDR3 runs 15 residues.

The rearrangement links TRBV29-1 to TRBJ2-1; 9 nucleotides match TRBD1. The CDR3 loop spans 14 amino acids. Germline CDR1 is SQVTM and CDR2 is ANQGSEA. J was trimmed by 3 bases and V by 3 bases; bases with no gene match: 3. The CDR3 DNA sequence: TGCAGCGTTGAGCCGGGACAGGGCTACAATGAGCAGTTCTTC. It specifies CSVEPGQGYNEQFF.

The chain recombines TRBV5-6 with TRBJ2-5; TRBD1 matches at 7 bases. The J call may be faulty, since TRBJ2-7 better matches the DNA end. CDR3 length: 13 amino acids. Per germline, CDR1 SGHDT and CDR2 YYEEEE. CDR3 in DNA: TGTGCCAGCAGCTTGTTGACAGGGAGCGAGCAGTACTTC. Protein product: CASSLLTGSEQYF.

The sample holds one count of this clone. The V and J genes are TRBV28 and TRBJ2-7; 11 bases match TRBD2. This CDR3 region has 15 residues. V was pared by 4 bases and J by 4 bases, with 6 bases of the junction left unmatched. Per germline, CDR1 MDHEN and CDR2 SYDVKM. CDR3 in DNA: TGTGCCAGCAGTTCGTTAGCGGGGGGGCCGTACGAGCAGTACTTC. Translating gives CASSSLAGGPYEQYF.